This TCR beta chain came from a study of blood T cell repertoires in COVID-19. With 2 bases removed from V and 2 bases from J, the gap between germline ends came to 21 bases. The germline CDR1 and CDR2 sequences are SGHNT and YYREEE (reference sequence). CDR3 length equals 18 residues. This clone has more than one count but fewer than ten. The assay was immunoSEQ multiplex PCR, and TCRdb's table has in-frame clones only and misses some. The sample lists around 150,000 clones; 87% were seen once. The sequenced sample was peripheral blood. The V gene is TRBV5-4, the J gene TRBJ2-3; no reliable D call. This TCR derives from a woman aged 55-69 years with active or convalescent COVID-19. The CDR3 spells CASSLFDSRVNPTDTQYF. CDR3 nucleotide sequence: TGTGCCAGCAGCTTATTTGACTCACGCGTCAACCCCACAGATACGCAGTATTTT. Based on the CDR3 plus reference TRBV5-4 and TRBJ2-3, the full variable domain is ETGVTQSPTHLIKTRGQQVTLRCSSQSGHNTVSWYQQALGQGPQFIFQYYREEENGRGNFPPRFSGLQFPNYSSELNVNALELDDSALYLCASSLFDSRVNPTDTQYFGPGTRLTVL.